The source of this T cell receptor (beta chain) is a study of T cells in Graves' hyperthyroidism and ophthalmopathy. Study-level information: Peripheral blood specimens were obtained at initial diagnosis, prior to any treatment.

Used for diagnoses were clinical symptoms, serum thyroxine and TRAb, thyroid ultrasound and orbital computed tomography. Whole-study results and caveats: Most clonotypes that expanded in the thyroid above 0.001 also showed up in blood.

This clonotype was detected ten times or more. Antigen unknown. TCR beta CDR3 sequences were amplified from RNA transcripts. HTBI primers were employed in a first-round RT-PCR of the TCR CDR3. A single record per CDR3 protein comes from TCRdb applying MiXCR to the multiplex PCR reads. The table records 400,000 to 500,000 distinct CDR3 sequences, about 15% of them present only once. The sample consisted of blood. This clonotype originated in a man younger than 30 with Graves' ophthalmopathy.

CDR3 coding DNA: TGTGCCAGCAGTTCCGGACTAGCGGAATCCTACGAGCAGTACTTC. This sequence encodes CASSSGLAESYEQYF. The chain couples TRBV12-3 or TRBV12-4 to TRBJ2-7; 10 bases agree with TRBD2. This CDR3 is 15 amino acids long. The V segment lost 4 bases and the J segment 1 base; nucleotides outside the gene matches: 4.